This T cell receptor beta chain came from a study of blood T cells in healthy people across ages. Using a J-beta primer mix together with a sample-barcoded 5' primer, a second PCR was run for about 6 to 12 cycles. From the 5' RACE reads, TCRdb called clonotypes with MiXCR, one entry per CDR3 protein. The repertoire holds more than 1.4 million distinct CDR3 sequences, with around 42% as singletons. V dropped 5 bases and J dropped 10 bases, with 12 bases sitting between them. The CDR3 has 12 residues. Input material: blood. The origin of this receptor is a woman aged 18-29 years in good health. V and J are TRBV12-3 or TRBV12-4 and TRBJ2-1; D gene ambiguous. The CDR3 coding sequence is TGTGCCAGCAGTATCACCTCCTACGAGCAGTTCTTC. Protein: CASSITSYEQFF.